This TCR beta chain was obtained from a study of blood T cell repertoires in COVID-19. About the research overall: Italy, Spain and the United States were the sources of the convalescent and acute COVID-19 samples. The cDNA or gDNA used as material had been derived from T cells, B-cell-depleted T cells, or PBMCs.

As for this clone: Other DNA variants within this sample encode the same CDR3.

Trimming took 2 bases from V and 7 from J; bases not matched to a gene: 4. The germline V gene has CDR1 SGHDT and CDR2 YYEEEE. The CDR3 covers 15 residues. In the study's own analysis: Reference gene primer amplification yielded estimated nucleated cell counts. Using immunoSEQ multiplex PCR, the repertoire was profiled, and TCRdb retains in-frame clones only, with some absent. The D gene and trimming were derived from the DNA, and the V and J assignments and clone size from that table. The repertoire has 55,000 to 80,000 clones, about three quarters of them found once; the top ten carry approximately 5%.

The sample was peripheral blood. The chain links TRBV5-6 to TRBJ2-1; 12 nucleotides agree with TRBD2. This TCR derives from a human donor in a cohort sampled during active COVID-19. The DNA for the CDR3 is TGTGCCAGCAGCTTAAGACTAGCGGGGGATAATGAGCAGTTCTTC. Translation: CASSLRLAGDNEQFF. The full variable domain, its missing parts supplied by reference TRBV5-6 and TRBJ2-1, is DAGVTQSPTHLIKTRGQQVTLRCSPKSGHDTVSWYQQALGQGPQFIFQYYEEEERQRGNFPDRFSGHQFPNYSSELNVNALLLGDSALYLCASSLRLAGDNEQFFGPGTRLTVL.